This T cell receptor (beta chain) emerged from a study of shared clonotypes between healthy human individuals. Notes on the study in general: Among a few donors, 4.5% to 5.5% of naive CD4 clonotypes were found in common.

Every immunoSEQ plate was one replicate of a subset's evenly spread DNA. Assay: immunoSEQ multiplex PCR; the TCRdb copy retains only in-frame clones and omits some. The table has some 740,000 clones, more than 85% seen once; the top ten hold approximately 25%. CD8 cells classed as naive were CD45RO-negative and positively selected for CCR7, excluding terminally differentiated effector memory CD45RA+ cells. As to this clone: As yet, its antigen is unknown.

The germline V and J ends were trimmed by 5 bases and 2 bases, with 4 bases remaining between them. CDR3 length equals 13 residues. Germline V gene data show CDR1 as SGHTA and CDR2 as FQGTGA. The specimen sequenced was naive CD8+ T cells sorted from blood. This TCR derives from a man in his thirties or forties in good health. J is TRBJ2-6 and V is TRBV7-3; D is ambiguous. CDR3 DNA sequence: TGTGCCAGCAGCCCGACTGGGGCCAACGTCCTGACTTTC. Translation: CASSPTGANVLTF.